This TCR beta chain was profiled in a study of T cell repertoires in cytomegalovirus infection (dated by TCRdb to the late 2010s). At the level of the whole study: Peptide stimulations targeted recently identified HLA-C-restricted CMV epitopes, whose presentation resists viral immunomodulation, together with well-studied HLA-B-restricted epitopes. Donor HLA type was relevant to the analysis, because carriage of CMV infection together with the matching HLA type was indicated by public TCR beta signatures. The study at large found these results: In the ex vivo response, HLA-C-restricted CMV-specific TCR beta clonotypes were dominant, and in two of eight donors the single most frequent clonotype came from this HLA-C-restricted group. Carriers of CMV infection plus the relevant HLA type were discriminated by the cumulative frequency of public TCR beta family members in the study cohort and in an independent roughly 370-donor cohort.

On this clonotype itself: It has no known antigen specificity. No per-base quality is available; no much larger clone lies one base away.

Cut back by 2 bases and 2 bases, the V and J ends lie 7 bases apart. The CDR3 goes from the cysteine to the phenylalanine over 13 residues. CDR3 DNA is the only sequence kept; it has 39 bases, read in frame from the first base. The CDR1 and CDR2 encoded by the germline V gene are ENHRY and SYGVKD. TCRdb records Illumina HiSeq 1500 as the sequencer. TCRdb ran its own pipeline on the public reads, namely fastp trimming at Q25 and MiXCR clone calling, and kept in-frame beta chains. Rows merge per CDR3 protein into single entries with the most common DNA and genes. A total of approximately 590,000 distinct CDR3 sequences appear in this sample, almost 40% of them only once. The ten largest clones capture about 46% of the sample. The treatment or condition tag for this specimen amounts to: in vitro stimulation with specific CMV peptide epitopes to enrich CMV-specific T cells.

This sequence uses TRBV10-3 and TRBJ2-7; the D segment cannot be called with confidence. The sample consisted of cultured PBMCs, taken from culture after CMV antigen stimulation. The receptor was isolated from a human donor in good health (CMV status not recorded). Some clones in this sample may be carry-over from other donors' samples. The CDR3 corresponds to CAISEPGTYEQYF. The nucleotide sequence reads as follows: TGTGCCATCAGTGAGCCAGGTACCTACGAGCAGTACTTC.